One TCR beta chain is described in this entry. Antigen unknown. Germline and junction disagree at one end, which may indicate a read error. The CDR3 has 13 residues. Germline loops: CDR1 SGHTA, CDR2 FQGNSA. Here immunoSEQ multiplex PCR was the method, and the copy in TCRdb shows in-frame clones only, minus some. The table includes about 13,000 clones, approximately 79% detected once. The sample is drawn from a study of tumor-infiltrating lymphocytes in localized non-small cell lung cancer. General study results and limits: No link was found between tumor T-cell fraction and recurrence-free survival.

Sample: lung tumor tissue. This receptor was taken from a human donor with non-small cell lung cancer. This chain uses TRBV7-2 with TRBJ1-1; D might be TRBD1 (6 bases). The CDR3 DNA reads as TGTGCCAGCAGCAAAAGGGGGAACCCTGAAGCTTTCTTT. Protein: CASSKRGNPEAFF.